Listed below are T cell receptor beta chains from one sample, sequenced in a study of T cells in Graves' hyperthyroidism and ophthalmopathy. Via MiXCR, TCRdb re-called the multiplex PCR reads, giving one row per CDR3 protein. The table lists some 200,000 distinct CDR3 sequences, around 17% of them singletons. Material for sequencing was blood. The origin of the receptors is a woman between 45 and 60 years old with Graves' hyperthyroidism. Each CDR3 is given with its conserved first and last residue. D genes are given only for firm matches. Clone size is shown for a subset of rows, as once, few, many or a class of expanded clone.

d_gene: TRBD1
abundance: few
v_gene: TRBV6-1
j_gene: TRBJ2-1
CDR3nt: TGTGCCAGCAGCGAACCGGGACAGGGCCACAATGAGCAGTTCTTC
CDR3aa: CASSEPGQGHNEQFF

d_gene: NA
abundance: NA
v_gene: TRBV28
j_gene: TRBJ1-1
CDR3nt: TGTGCCACCGGGGGGAGTGGTGAAGCTTTCTTT
CDR3aa: CATGGSGEAFF

d_gene: TRBD2
abundance: many
v_gene: TRBV6-1
j_gene: TRBJ2-7
CDR3nt: TGTGCCAGCAGAGCCCCCTCCGAGGAGGGCGGACTAGGCGAGCAGTACTTC
CDR3aa: CASRAPSEEGGLGEQYF

d_gene: NA
abundance: NA
v_gene: TRBV29-1
j_gene: TRBJ2-7
CDR3nt: TGCAGCGTTGAAGAACCGGGGGCCAGCTCCTACGAGCAGTACTTC
CDR3aa: CSVEEPGASSYEQYF

d_gene: NA
abundance: many
v_gene: TRBV12-3/TRBV12-4
j_gene: TRBJ2-7
CDR3nt: TGTGCCAGCAGCCGCCCAGACTACGAGCAGTACTTC
CDR3aa: CASSRPDYEQYF

d_gene: TRBD1
abundance: NA
v_gene: TRBV28
j_gene: TRBJ2-2
CDR3nt: TGTGCCAGCAGGGTATGGACAGGGACGTATCCCCCCGGGGAGCTGTTTTTT
CDR3aa: CASRVWTGTYPPGELFF

d_gene: TRBD2
abundance: many
v_gene: TRBV7-9
j_gene: TRBJ2-7
CDR3nt: TGTGCCAGCAGCTCCAGACTAGCGGGAGGGCCCGAGCAGTACTTC
CDR3aa: CASSSRLAGGPEQYF

d_gene: TRBD2
abundance: many
v_gene: TRBV7-8
j_gene: TRBJ2-1
CDR3nt: TGTGCCAGCGGACAACTTAGCGGGAGAGAGCAGTTCTTC
CDR3aa: CASGQLSGREQFF

d_gene: TRBD1
abundance: many
v_gene: TRBV28
j_gene: TRBJ2-3
CDR3nt: TGTGCCAGCAGTTCCACAGGGGTATTTAGCACAGATACGCAGTATTTT
CDR3aa: CASSSTGVFSTDTQYF

d_gene: NA
abundance: many
v_gene: TRBV4-1
j_gene: TRBJ1-2
CDR3nt: TGCGCCAGCAGCCAAGCGGGGAACTATGGCTACACCTTC
CDR3aa: CASSQAGNYGYTF

d_gene: TRBD1
abundance: many
v_gene: TRBV10-3
j_gene: TRBJ1-1
CDR3nt: TGTGCCATCAGACGACAGGGATCTAGCACTGAAGCTTTCTTT
CDR3aa: CAIRRQGSSTEAFF

d_gene: NA
abundance: NA
v_gene: TRBV14
j_gene: TRBJ2-7
CDR3nt: TGTGCCGGCAGCCAAGATTACCTCGGGCAGTACTTC
CDR3aa: CAGSQDYLGQYF

d_gene: NA
abundance: many
v_gene: TRBV3-1
j_gene: TRBJ2-3
CDR3nt: TGTGCCAGCAGCCAAGATAGGGCTTTCCCAGATACGCAGTATTTT
CDR3aa: CASSQDRAFPDTQYF

d_gene: NA
abundance: NA
v_gene: TRBV4-2
j_gene: TRBJ2-7
CDR3nt: TGTGCCAGCAGCCGCCCAGGGGCGGGAGTATCCCACGAGCAGTACTTC
CDR3aa: CASSRPGAGVSHEQYF

d_gene: NA
abundance: many
v_gene: TRBV5-8
j_gene: TRBJ2-1
CDR3nt: TGTGCCAGCAGCTTTAGATACAATGAGCAGTTCTTC
CDR3aa: CASSFRYNEQFF

d_gene: NA
abundance: many
v_gene: TRBV28
j_gene: TRBJ1-2
CDR3nt: TGTGCCAGCAGTTTAGGATCCGGCCAGTATGGCTACACCTTC
CDR3aa: CASSLGSGQYGYTF

d_gene: NA
abundance: few
v_gene: TRBV18
j_gene: TRBJ2-7
CDR3nt: TGTGCCAGCTCTCCAGGGAATTCCTACGAGCAGTACTTC
CDR3aa: CASSPGNSYEQYF

d_gene: NA
abundance: many
v_gene: TRBV20-1
j_gene: TRBJ2-7
CDR3nt: TGCAGTGTTCCCGGGAGTAATGAGAGAATATCGGGCTACGAGCAGTACTTC
CDR3aa: CSVPGSNERISGYEQYF

d_gene: NA
abundance: many
v_gene: TRBV5-1
j_gene: TRBJ2-5
CDR3nt: TGCGCCAGCAGCGGCATCGGTGCGGAGACCCAGTACTTC
CDR3aa: CASSGIGAETQYF

d_gene: NA
abundance: NA
v_gene: TRBV7-9
j_gene: TRBJ2-5
CDR3nt: TGTGCCAGCAGCTTAGACCCACATCCCTCGTGGTACTTC
CDR3aa: CASSLDPHPSWYF

d_gene: TRBD2
abundance: NA
v_gene: TRBV5-1
j_gene: TRBJ2-7
CDR3nt: TGCGCCAGCAGTTTCGCCCCAGGACTAGCGGGGAGAACCTACGAGCAGTACTTC
CDR3aa: CASSFAPGLAGRTYEQYF

d_gene: TRBD1
abundance: many
v_gene: TRBV12-3/TRBV12-4
j_gene: TRBJ2-1
CDR3nt: TGTGCCAGCAGTTTTTGGGACAGGGGGCTCGATGAGCAGTTCTTC
CDR3aa: CASSFWDRGLDEQFF

d_gene: TRBD1
abundance: many
v_gene: TRBV27
j_gene: TRBJ2-7
CDR3nt: TGTGCCAGCAGTTCACTTCAGGGGGCGGACGAGCAGTACTTC
CDR3aa: CASSSLQGADEQYF

d_gene: NA
abundance: few
v_gene: TRBV5-1
j_gene: TRBJ1-4
CDR3nt: TGCGCCAGCAGCTTGGGACAGAGATATGAAAAACTGTTTTTT
CDR3aa: CASSLGQRYEKLFF

d_gene: NA
abundance: NA
v_gene: TRBV9
j_gene: TRBJ2-5
CDR3nt: TGTGCCAGCAGCGCGAATCCCGGGACCCAAGAGACCCAGTACTTC
CDR3aa: CASSANPGTQETQYF

d_gene: NA
abundance: NA
v_gene: TRBV7-2
j_gene: TRBJ2-3
CDR3nt: TGTGCCAGCAGCTTAATCCCAACCCAGGTCACAGATACGCAGTATTTT
CDR3aa: CASSLIPTQVTDTQYF

d_gene: NA
abundance: few
v_gene: TRBV12-5
j_gene: TRBJ2-2
CDR3nt: TGTGCTAGTGGTTTATCGAACACCGGGGAGCTGTTTTTT
CDR3aa: CASGLSNTGELFF

d_gene: NA
abundance: NA
v_gene: TRBV30
j_gene: TRBJ1-1
CDR3nt: TGTGCCTTTGGGACAAACACTGAAGCTTTCTTT
CDR3aa: CAFGTNTEAFF

d_gene: NA
abundance: NA
v_gene: TRBV6-5
j_gene: TRBJ1-1
CDR3nt: TGTGCCAGCAGTAACCGTAACACTGAAGCTTTCTTT
CDR3aa: CASSNRNTEAFF

d_gene: NA
abundance: many
v_gene: TRBV3-1
j_gene: TRBJ1-1
CDR3nt: TGTGCCAGCAGCCAGTTGACCAACACTGAAGCTTTCTTT
CDR3aa: CASSQLTNTEAFF

d_gene: TRBD1
abundance: NA
v_gene: TRBV6-1
j_gene: TRBJ2-2
CDR3nt: TGTGCCAGCAGTCGGACAGGGGCCGGGGAGCTGTTTTTT
CDR3aa: CASSRTGAGELFF

d_gene: NA
abundance: NA
v_gene: TRBV10-3
j_gene: TRBJ2-7
CDR3nt: TGTGCCATCAGTGAGCGGGGGAGGCAGGGGAGGGCCTACGAGCAGTACTTC
CDR3aa: CAISERGRQGRAYEQYF

d_gene: NA
abundance: NA
v_gene: TRBV7-2
j_gene: TRBJ2-2
CDR3nt: TGTGCCAGCAGCTTAGCGGACTCCTTACGTTACGGGGAGCTGTTTTTT
CDR3aa: CASSLADSLRYGELFF

d_gene: TRBD2
abundance: NA
v_gene: TRBV19
j_gene: TRBJ2-1
CDR3nt: TGTGCCAGTAGTATATTCAGGACTAGCGGCTACAATGAGCAGTTCTTC
CDR3aa: CASSIFRTSGYNEQFF

d_gene: TRBD1
abundance: many
v_gene: TRBV3-1
j_gene: TRBJ2-3
CDR3nt: TGTGCCAGCAGCAGTCCGGGACAGGGTGATACGCAGTATTTT
CDR3aa: CASSSPGQGDTQYF

d_gene: NA
abundance: many
v_gene: TRBV6-1
j_gene: TRBJ2-1
CDR3nt: TGTGCCAGCAGACCACTCGACGGAACTTCCTACAATGAGCAGTTCTTC
CDR3aa: CASRPLDGTSYNEQFF

d_gene: TRBD2
abundance: many
v_gene: TRBV12-3/TRBV12-4
j_gene: TRBJ2-1
CDR3nt: TGTGCCAGCAGTTTGGCGGGAGGGCAGTTCAATGAGCAGTTCTTC
CDR3aa: CASSLAGGQFNEQFF

d_gene: NA
abundance: few
v_gene: TRBV11-2
j_gene: TRBJ2-3
CDR3nt: TGTGCCAGCAGGGGCCGACAAGGCACAGATACGCAGTATTTT
CDR3aa: CASRGRQGTDTQYF

d_gene: NA
abundance: many
v_gene: TRBV7-9
j_gene: TRBJ2-1
CDR3nt: TGTGCCAGCAGCTTAACTCTTACCTCACCAAATGAGCAGTTCTTC
CDR3aa: CASSLTLTSPNEQFF

d_gene: NA
abundance: many
v_gene: TRBV27
j_gene: TRBJ1-4
CDR3nt: TGTGCCAGCAGTTTAAGGAGTTCAACTAATGAAAAACTGTTTTTT
CDR3aa: CASSLRSSTNEKLFF

d_gene: NA
abundance: many
v_gene: TRBV20-1
j_gene: TRBJ2-1
CDR3nt: TGCAGTGCCCGAGGAGGAGGGAACAATGAGCAGTTCTTC
CDR3aa: CSARGGGNNEQFF

d_gene: NA
abundance: many
v_gene: TRBV6-2/TRBV6-3
j_gene: TRBJ1-5
CDR3nt: TGTGCCAGCAGTTACCAGGGGTCGGCAAGTCAGCCCCAGCATTTT
CDR3aa: CASSYQGSASQPQHF

d_gene: NA
abundance: NA
v_gene: TRBV19
j_gene: TRBJ2-1
CDR3nt: TGTGCCAGTAGTATAAGGGTGCAGGGTAGTGAGCAGTTCTTC
CDR3aa: CASSIRVQGSEQFF

d_gene: TRBD2
abundance: NA
v_gene: TRBV4-2
j_gene: TRBJ2-2
CDR3nt: TGTGCCAGCAGCCGCACTAGCGACACCGGGGAGCTGTTTTTT
CDR3aa: CASSRTSDTGELFF

d_gene: NA
abundance: few
v_gene: TRBV5-1
j_gene: TRBJ2-2
CDR3nt: TGCGCCAGCACCAGCGGAAGGACAACCGGGGAGCTGTTTTTT
CDR3aa: CASTSGRTTGELFF

d_gene: TRBD2
abundance: many
v_gene: TRBV10-3
j_gene: TRBJ2-5
CDR3nt: TGTGCCACCTCGGGGAGGGCCCGGGAGACCCAGTACTTC
CDR3aa: CATSGRARETQYF

d_gene: TRBD1
abundance: many
v_gene: TRBV5-1
j_gene: TRBJ2-7
CDR3nt: TGCGCCAGCAGCTTGACGACAGGGGTGCGCGACTACGAGCAGTACTTC
CDR3aa: CASSLTTGVRDYEQYF

d_gene: TRBD2
abundance: NA
v_gene: TRBV15
j_gene: TRBJ2-7
CDR3nt: TGTGCCACCAGCAAGACTAGCGGGAGCTACGAGCAGTACTTC
CDR3aa: CATSKTSGSYEQYF

d_gene: NA
abundance: few
v_gene: TRBV5-1
j_gene: TRBJ1-1
CDR3nt: TGCGCCAGCAGCCCGGTCGGGTGGAACACTGAAGCTTTCTTT
CDR3aa: CASSPVGWNTEAFF

d_gene: NA
abundance: few
v_gene: TRBV12-3/TRBV12-4
j_gene: TRBJ2-2
CDR3nt: TGTGCCAGCCTAGGGAGGGGGGAGCTGTTTTTT
CDR3aa: CASLGRGELFF

d_gene: NA
abundance: few
v_gene: TRBV10-3
j_gene: TRBJ1-4
CDR3nt: TGTGCCATCAGTGGCGGGCACGACGAAGGAAAACTGTTTTTT
CDR3aa: CAISGGHDEGKLFF

d_gene: TRBD1
abundance: many
v_gene: TRBV3-1
j_gene: TRBJ2-3
CDR3nt: TGTGCCAGCAGCCGCTCAGTGGGACAGGGGGCAACAGATACGCAGTATTTT
CDR3aa: CASSRSVGQGATDTQYF

d_gene: TRBD1
abundance: NA
v_gene: TRBV20-1
j_gene: TRBJ1-2
CDR3nt: TGCAGTGCTAGTCAGCCAGGGGGTAACTATGGCTACACCTTC
CDR3aa: CSASQPGGNYGYTF

d_gene: NA
abundance: few
v_gene: TRBV7-3
j_gene: TRBJ2-6
CDR3nt: TGTGCCAGCCAGAGTTCCTCTGGGGCCAACGTCCTGACTTTC
CDR3aa: CASQSSSGANVLTF

d_gene: NA
abundance: few
v_gene: TRBV29-1
j_gene: TRBJ2-1
CDR3nt: TGCAGCGTGACCCTAGCGCGATCCTACAATGAGCAGTTCTTC
CDR3aa: CSVTLARSYNEQFF

d_gene: NA
abundance: many
v_gene: TRBV7-2
j_gene: TRBJ2-7
CDR3nt: TGTGCCAGCAGCTTAGCCTCGACAGGAAACTACGAGCAGTACTTC
CDR3aa: CASSLASTGNYEQYF

d_gene: NA
abundance: many
v_gene: TRBV14
j_gene: TRBJ2-3
CDR3nt: TGTGCCAGCAGCCAAGACGACTTAGCTGCAGATACGCAGTATTTT
CDR3aa: CASSQDDLAADTQYF

d_gene: NA
abundance: few
v_gene: TRBV4-1
j_gene: TRBJ1-1
CDR3nt: TGCGCCAGCAGCCAAGATAGAGGCGTCGCTGAAGCTTTCTTT
CDR3aa: CASSQDRGVAEAFF

d_gene: NA
abundance: NA
v_gene: TRBV29-1
j_gene: TRBJ1-1
CDR3nt: TGCAGCGGAGGGGGGGTCACTGAAGCTTTCTTT
CDR3aa: CSGGGVTEAFF